The sequence of this T cell receptor (beta chain) was determined in a study of blood T cell repertoires in COVID-19. Overall study: Sample material is recorded as cDNA or gDNA derived from T cells, B-cell-depleted T cells, or PBMCs.

On this clone itself: At the DNA level, this CDR3 is encoded by other sequences in the same sample as well.

The CDR3 has 14 residues. Germline V gives CDR1 SGHDN, CDR2 FVKESK. V was clipped by 4 bases and J by 0 bases, with 7 bases between them. In the authors' workflow: Reference gene primer amplification in the assay estimated nucleated cell counts. Some clones are missing from TCRdb's copy, which holds only in-frame ones; the method was immunoSEQ multiplex PCR. The D gene and trimming were derived from the DNA, and the V and J assignments and clone size from that table. In the table there are hundreds of thousands of clones, 87% of which are singletons. The J gene is TRBJ1-3, the V gene TRBV14, with no clear D. The source material was peripheral blood. This TCR derives from a woman in her forties or fifties with COVID-19, enrolled during active disease. The CDR3 sequence: CASSRGSSGNTIYF. CDR3 nucleotides: TGTGCCAGCAGCCGCGGGTCCTCTGGAAACACCATATATTTT.